This section outlines one TCR beta chain sequence together with its context. What it binds is not known. This table comes from immunoSEQ multiplex PCR, and its TCRdb copy is limited to in-frame clones, with some not included. This table has about 150,000 clones, 93% appearing once. The record originates from a study of OX40 agonist ivuxolimab in advanced cancers. The overall study: People in dose escalation had one of these cancers: hepatocellular carcinoma, melanoma, renal cell or head and neck cancer. Study results and limitations: At 0.1 to 3.0 mg/kg, clonal expansion of CD4+ and CD8+ blood T cells had occurred by week 6. The investigators did not determine what antigen specificity the expanded peripheral T cells had.

V was shortened by 7 bases and J by 5 bases, with 15 bases between the two germline ends. Looked up from germline, CDR1 is SGHTA and CDR2 is FQGNSA. The CDR3 extends over 15 amino acids. Samples were taken at baseline and on day 1 of cycles 4 and 7. The sequence derives from an adult with an advanced solid tumor such as melanoma, head and neck, liver or kidney cancer. This chain links TRBV7-2 with TRBJ1-6, with no clear D. The source material was CD4+ or CD8+ T cells sorted from blood, sampled in a trial of the OX40 agonist ivuxolimab. CDR3 coding DNA: TGTGCCAGCAACACCTACATGGGAAATAATTCACCCCTCCACTTT. It yields the protein CASNTYMGNNSPLHF.